This record concerns one T cell receptor (beta chain) sequence. The antigen remains undetermined. The entry originates in a study of cytomegalovirus exposure and HLA in healthy donors. General study points: Researchers catalogued some 160 TCR beta chains as cytomegalovirus-associated. First-cohort TCR clusters were later found to tend to co-occur in the approximately 120 validation repertoires. As confirmed in vitro, a few CMV-associated chains were specific for CMV antigens. As was reported, the classifier diagnosed cytomegalovirus status with high specificity and sensitivity.

Produced via immunoSEQ multiplex PCR; TCRdb's table is partial and in-frame only. The data contain around 180,000 clones, 75% to 90% of them singletons. Per the germline V gene, CDR1 is DFQATT and CDR2 is SNEGSKA (reference sequence). This CDR3 is 11 amino acids long. Trimming shortened V by 6 bases and J by 9 bases, and 12 bases separated the two germline ends. This chain uses TRBV20-1 with TRBJ2-1; D perhaps matches TRBD1 (7 bases). The specimen was PBMCs. The sequence came from a man between 18 and 29 years old in good health and CMV-seropositive. CDR3 sequence reads: CSARDRREQFF. CDR3 DNA: TGCAGTGCGCGGGACAGACGTGAGCAGTTCTTC.